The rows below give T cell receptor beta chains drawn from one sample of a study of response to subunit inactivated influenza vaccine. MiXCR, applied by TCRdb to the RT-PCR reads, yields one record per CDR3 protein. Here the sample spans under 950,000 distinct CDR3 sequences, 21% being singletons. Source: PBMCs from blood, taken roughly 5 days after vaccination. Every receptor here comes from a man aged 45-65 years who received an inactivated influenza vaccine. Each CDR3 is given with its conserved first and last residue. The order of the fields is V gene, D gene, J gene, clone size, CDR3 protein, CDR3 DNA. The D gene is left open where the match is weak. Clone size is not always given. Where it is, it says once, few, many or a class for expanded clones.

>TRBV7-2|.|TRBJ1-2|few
CASIANRDNYGYTF
TGTGCCAGCATCGCCAACCGGGACAACTATGGCTACACCTTC
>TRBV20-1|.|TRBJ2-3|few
CSALVHSDTQYF
TGCAGTGCTCTAGTTCATTCAGATACGCAGTATTTT
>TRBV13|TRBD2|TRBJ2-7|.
CASSSPGLAGAYEQYF
TGTGCCAGCAGCTCACCGGGACTAGCGGGAGCCTACGAGCAGTACTTC
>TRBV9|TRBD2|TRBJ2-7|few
CASSPRTSGGEQYF
TGTGCCAGCAGCCCCCGGACTAGCGGAGGCGAGCAGTACTTC
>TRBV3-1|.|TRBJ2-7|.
CASSQESSSYEQYF
TGTGCCAGCAGCCAAGAGTCGAGCTCCTACGAGCAGTACTTC
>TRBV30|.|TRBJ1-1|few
CAQGPGNTEAFF
TGTGCCCAGGGACCGGGGAACACTGAAGCTTTCTTT
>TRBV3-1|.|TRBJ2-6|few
CASSPGFLSGANVLTF
TGTGCCAGCAGCCCGGGTTTCCTCTCTGGGGCCAACGTCCTGACTTTC
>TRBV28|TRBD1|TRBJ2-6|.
CASRGQGLAGANVLTF
TGTGCCAGCAGGGGACAGGGACTGGCTGGGGCCAACGTCCTGACTTTC
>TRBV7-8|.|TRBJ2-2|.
CASSSNRDGLGVGELFF
TGTGCCAGCAGCTCTAACAGAGACGGCCTCGGAGTCGGGGAGCTGTTTTTT
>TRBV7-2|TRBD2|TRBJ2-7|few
CASSPEASGAHYEQYF
TGTGCCAGCAGCCCTGAGGCTAGCGGGGCGCACTACGAGCAGTACTTC
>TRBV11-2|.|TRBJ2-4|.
CASNLWAGGTKNIQYF
TGTGCCAGCAACCTCTGGGCAGGAGGGACCAAAAACATTCAGTACTTC
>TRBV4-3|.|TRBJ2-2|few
CASSQYGNTGELFF
TGCGCCAGCAGCCAGTACGGGAACACCGGGGAGCTGTTTTTT
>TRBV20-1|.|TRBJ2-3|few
CSARDLLLDTQYF
TGCAGTGCTAGAGATCTTTTGCTGGATACGCAGTATTTT
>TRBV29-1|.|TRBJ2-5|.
CSVIRGLETQYF
TGCAGCGTAATTCGGGGGCTGGAGACCCAGTACTTC
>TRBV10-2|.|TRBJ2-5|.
CASSEWADQETQYF
TGCGCCAGCAGTGAATGGGCGGACCAAGAGACCCAGTACTTC
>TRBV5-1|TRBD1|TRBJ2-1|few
CASSGGTGTYNEQFF
TGCGCCAGCAGCGGTGGGACAGGAACGTACAATGAGCAGTTCTTC
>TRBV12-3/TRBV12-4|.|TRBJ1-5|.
CASSLAPQPQHF
TGTGCCAGCAGTTTAGCCCCCCAGCCCCAGCATTTT
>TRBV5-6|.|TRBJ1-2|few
CASSSDTTGYGYTF
TGTGCCAGCAGCTCGGATACGACAGGCTATGGCTACACCTTC
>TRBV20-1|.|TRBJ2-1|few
CSARAYNSYNEQFF
TGCAGTGCTAGGGCCTATAACTCCTACAATGAGCAGTTCTTC
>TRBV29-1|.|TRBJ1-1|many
CSVTRATNTEAFF
TGCAGCGTTACGAGAGCGACGAACACTGAAGCTTTCTTT
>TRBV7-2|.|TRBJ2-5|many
CASSQRDFQETQYF
TGTGCCAGCAGCCAACGGGACTTCCAAGAGACCCAGTACTTC
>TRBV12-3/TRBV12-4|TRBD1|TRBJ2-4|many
CASSWDRGRSIQYF
TGTGCCAGCAGTTGGGACAGGGGGCGGAGCATTCAGTACTTC
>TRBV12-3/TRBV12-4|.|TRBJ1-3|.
CASSPLRNTIYF
TGTGCCAGCAGTCCTCTTAGGAACACCATATATTTT
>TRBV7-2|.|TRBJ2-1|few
CASSLFGSGRNEQFF
TGTGCCAGCAGCTTATTTGGGTCGGGTCGGAATGAGCAGTTCTTC
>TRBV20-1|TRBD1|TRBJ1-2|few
CSAREETGKSYTF
TGCAGTGCTCGCGAGGAGACAGGGAAGAGCTACACCTTC
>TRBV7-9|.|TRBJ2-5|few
CASSLSSAVQETQYF
TGTGCCAGCAGCTTAAGCTCGGCGGTACAAGAGACCCAGTACTTC
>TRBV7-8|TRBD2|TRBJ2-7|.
CASSLASSGDTYF
TGTGCCAGCAGCTTAGCTTCTAGCGGGGACACGTACTTC
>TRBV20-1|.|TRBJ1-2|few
CSARVTDPFYGYTF
TGCAGTGCTAGAGTTACAGACCCTTTCTATGGCTACACCTTC
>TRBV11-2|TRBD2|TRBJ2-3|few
CASSLGGLAGEGGDTQYF
TGTGCCAGCAGCTTAGGGGGACTAGCGGGAGAAGGGGGGGATACGCAGTATTTT
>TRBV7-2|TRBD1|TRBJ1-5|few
CASSLAGQDNQPQHF
TGTGCCAGCAGCTTAGCGGGACAGGACAATCAGCCCCAGCATTTT
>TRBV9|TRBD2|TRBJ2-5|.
CASSHTSGRGETQYF
TGTGCCAGCAGCCACACTAGCGGGAGAGGGGAGACCCAGTACTTC
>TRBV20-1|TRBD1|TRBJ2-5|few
CSADPGTGPRETQYF
TGCAGTGCCGACCCTGGGACAGGGCCTCGAGAGACCCAGTACTTC
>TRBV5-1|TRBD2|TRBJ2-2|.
CASSLEPSGRLGTGELFF
TGCGCCAGCAGCTTGGAGCCTAGCGGGAGGCTGGGCACCGGGGAGCTGTTTTTT
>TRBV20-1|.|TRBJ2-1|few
CSARGGATDNEQFF
TGCAGTGCTAGAGGTGGGGCCACAGACAATGAGCAGTTCTTC
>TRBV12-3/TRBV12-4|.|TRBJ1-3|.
CASSLQGVGNTIYF
TGTGCCAGCAGTTTGCAGGGTGTAGGAAACACCATATATTTT
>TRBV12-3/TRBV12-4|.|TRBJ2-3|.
CASSFRQGNTDTQYF
TGTGCCAGCAGTTTTAGGCAGGGGAACACAGATACGCAGTATTTT
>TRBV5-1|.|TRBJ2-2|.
CASSSLRSGELFF
TGCGCCAGCAGTAGCCTCCGGAGCGGGGAGCTGTTTTTT
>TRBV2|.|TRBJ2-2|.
CASSEALSGTGGELFF
TGTGCCAGCAGTGAAGCGCTTAGTGGGACGGGCGGGGAGCTGTTTTTT
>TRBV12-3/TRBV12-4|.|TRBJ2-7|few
CASSPGGTTVYEQYF
TGTGCCAGCAGTCCCGGAGGGACAACTGTTTACGAGCAGTACTTC
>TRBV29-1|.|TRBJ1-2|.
CSVRAGAYGYTF
TGCAGCGTACGAGCAGGGGCCTATGGCTACACCTTC
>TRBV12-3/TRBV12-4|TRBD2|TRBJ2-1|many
CASSWRESYNEQFF
TGTGCCAGCAGTTGGCGGGAGTCGTACAATGAGCAGTTCTTC
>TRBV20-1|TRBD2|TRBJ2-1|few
CSALPRAGGSYNEQFF
TGCAGTGCTCTTCCTCGGGCGGGAGGCTCCTACAATGAGCAGTTCTTC
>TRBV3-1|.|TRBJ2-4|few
CASTLGRGAQNIQYF
TGTGCCAGCACCCTGGGGCGGGGAGCGCAAAACATTCAGTACTTC
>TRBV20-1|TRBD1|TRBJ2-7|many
CSANQGVRDEQYF
TGCAGTGCTAACCAGGGGGTCAGGGACGAGCAGTACTTC
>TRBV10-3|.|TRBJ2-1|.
CAIGNRYNEQFF
TGTGCCATCGGGAATCGCTACAATGAGCAGTTCTTC
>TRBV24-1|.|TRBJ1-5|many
CATSDYSNQPQHF
TGTGCCACCAGTGATTACAGCAATCAGCCCCAGCATTTT
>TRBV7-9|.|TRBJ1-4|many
CASDFATNEKLFF
TGTGCCAGCGATTTTGCAACTAATGAAAAACTGTTTTTT
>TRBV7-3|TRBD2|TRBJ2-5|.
CASSLTPSGSIETQYF
TGTGCCAGCAGCTTAACCCCGAGCGGGAGCATAGAGACCCAGTACTTC